What follows are 8 T cell receptor beta chains derived from one specimen sequenced in a study of response to subunit inactivated influenza vaccine. TCRdb re-called the RT-PCR reads through MiXCR, storing one row per CDR3 protein. Of approximately 730,000 distinct CDR3 sequences listed, roughly 13% are singletons. Sequenced material: PBMCs from blood, taken 14 to 15 days before vaccination. These receptors originate from a man aged 50 to 60 who received an inactivated influenza vaccine.

In its sample, this clonotype was seen a few times. This sequence joins TRBV15 and TRBJ1-2; D is possibly TRBD1 (6 bases). The CDR3 loop spans 12 amino acids. Trimming took off 0 bases at V and 11 bases at J, with 10 bases between the two ends. From germline, CDR1 is LNHNV and CDR2 YYDKDF (reference sequence). The CDR3 DNA reads TGTGCCACCAGCAGAGATCATCAGGGGTACACCTTC. Its translation is CATSRDHQGYTF.

This clonotype was seen more than once but under ten times. The CDR3 DNA reads as TGTGCCACCAGTGATTACTGGGAGACCCAGTACTTC. It specifies CATSDYWETQYF. The chain joins TRBV24-1 to TRBJ2-5, with D hard to call. Trimming left V 2 bases short and J 5 bases short, with 5 bases between. This CDR3 is built from 12 residues. The germline V gene encodes CDR1 KGHDR and CDR2 SFDVKD.

This clonotype has at least ten counts. This chain joins TRBV28 and TRBJ1-3; the match to TRBD1 covers 7 bases. V lost 6 bases and J lost 3; bases outside the gene matches: 14. Germline V gene lookup returns CDR1 MDHEN and CDR2 SYDVKM. The CDR3 is 17 amino acids. Here the CDR3 DNA reads TGTGCCAGCAGCGGGGGGCAGGGGGACCCTCTTGGAAACACCATATATTTT. Encoded protein: CASSGGQGDPLGNTIYF.

This chain uses TRBV5-5 with TRBJ2-7; D is possibly TRBD1 or TRBD2 (5 bases each). V was cut by 4 bases and J by 1 base, with 12 bases left in between. Germline lookup yields CDR1 SGHKS and CDR2 YYEKEE (reference sequence). The CDR3 is made up of 14 amino acids. CDR3 in amino acids: CASSVLGASYEQYF. CDR3 coding DNA: TGTGCCAGCAGCGTACTAGGGGCTTCCTACGAGCAGTACTTC.

This clonotype came up a few times. The gene calls are TRBV7-9 and TRBJ2-5; D unclear. The CDR3 is 16 residues long. V shed 1 base and J shed 1 base, with 13 bases lying between them. Germline assignment: CDR1 SEHNR and CDR2 FQNEAQ (reference sequence). Here the CDR3 DNA reads TGTGCCAGCAGCTTAGATGTTTCTCTAATCCAAGAGACCCAGTACTTC. Protein: CASSLDVSLIQETQYF.

This clonotype was seen a single time. V usage is TRBV7-9 and J usage is TRBJ2-5; the D is unclear. Germline V gene lookup returns CDR1 SEHNR and CDR2 FQNEAQ (reference sequence). The CDR3 contains 14 residues. Trimming cost V 4 bases and J 3 bases, with 12 bases left between them. DNA of the CDR3: TGTGCCAGCAGCTCATTACAGAGAAAAGAGACCCAGTACTTC. It encodes CASSSLQRKETQYF.

The table lists this clonotype with a few counts. J is TRBJ2-7 and V is TRBV5-1, with a weak D call TRBD1 (6 bases). The CDR3 contains 15 residues. V gave up 2 bases and J gave up 0 bases, with 12 bases separating them. Germline lookup yields CDR1 SGHRS and CDR2 YFSETQ. The CDR3 DNA follows: TGCGCCAGCAGCTTCTGGGCAGGGGACTCCTACGAGCAGTACTTC. Its translation: CASSFWAGDSYEQYF. The full variable domain, its missing parts supplied by reference TRBV5-1 and TRBJ2-7, is KAGVTQTPRYLIKTRGQQVTLSCSPISGHRSVSWYQQTPGQGLQFLFEYFSETQRNKGNFPGRFSGRQFSNSRSEMNVSTLELGDSALYLCASSFWAGDSYEQYFGPGTRLTVT.

This clonotype was detected only a few times. The chain uses TRBV7-8 and TRBJ2-2; 11 bases line up with TRBD2. The CDR3 length is 15 residues. Germline loops: CDR1 SGHVS, CDR2 FQNEAQ. V shed 7 bases and J 3 bases; nucleotides not matched to a gene: 4. The CDR3 coding sequence is TGTGCCAGCAACCCTAGCGGGGGGTACACCGGGGAGCTGTTTTTT. It encodes CASNPSGGYTGELFF.